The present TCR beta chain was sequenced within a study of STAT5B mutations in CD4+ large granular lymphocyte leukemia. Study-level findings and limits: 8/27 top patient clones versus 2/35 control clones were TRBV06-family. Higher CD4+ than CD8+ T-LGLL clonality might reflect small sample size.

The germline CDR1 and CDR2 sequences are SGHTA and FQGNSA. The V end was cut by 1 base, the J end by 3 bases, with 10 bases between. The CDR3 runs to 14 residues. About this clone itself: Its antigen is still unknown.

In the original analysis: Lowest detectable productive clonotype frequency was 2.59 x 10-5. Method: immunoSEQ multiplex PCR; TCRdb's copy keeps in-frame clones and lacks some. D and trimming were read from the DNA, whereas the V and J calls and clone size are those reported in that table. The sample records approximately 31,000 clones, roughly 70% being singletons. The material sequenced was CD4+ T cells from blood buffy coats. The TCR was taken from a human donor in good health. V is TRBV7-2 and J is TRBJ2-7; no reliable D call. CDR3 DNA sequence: TGTGCCAGCAGCTTAGTGGGTAGGAACTACGAGCAGTACTTC. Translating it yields CASSLVGRNYEQYF.